This TCR beta chain was identified during a study of T-cell memory formation after mild COVID-19. This clonotype was found a few times. The antigen is unknown. The study, taken as a whole, reports: Shrinking CD4+ clones were chiefly CM and EM; CD8+ ones were chiefly EMRA.

J was trimmed by 6 bases and V by 6 bases; bases with no gene match: 8. The CDR3 contains 14 residues. Germline V gives CDR1 SGHRS, CDR2 YFSETQ. Libraries for TCRalpha and TCRbeta carried sample barcodes and unique molecular identifiers via 5'RACE. Each CDR3 protein is one row after TCRdb ran MiXCR on the 5' RACE reads. The table includes about 340,000 distinct CDR3 sequences, 15% detected once. The sequencing sample was made of PBMCs or a T cell subset sorted from them (not recorded which). This TCR was recovered from a man aged 18 to 29 who had mild COVID-19 (a few samples of this study predate the infection). Cell type and time point are not known. J is TRBJ2-5 and V is TRBV5-1; TRBD2 aligns across 10 bases. The CDR3 DNA follows: TGCGCCAGCAACGATCCTAGCGGGGGCAAGACCCAGTACTTC. This gives the protein CASNDPSGGKTQYF.